This T cell receptor beta chain comes out of a study of shared clonotypes between healthy human individuals. Study in general: Every donor yielded three CD4 naive, three CD4 memory, two CD8 naive and one CD8 memory plate.

At deep level, the assay was performed. The repertoire was sequenced with immunoSEQ multiplex PCR; TCRdb's copy has only in-frame clones and lacks some. The data hold some 1.4 million clones, with roughly 96% observed a single time. Study-wide results and caveats: The generation probabilities recorded for non-shared clonotypes fell below those of clonotypes shared by all four donors.

In the case of this clone: Antigen: not known. This specimen includes other DNA sequences encoding the same CDR3.

Trimming removed 5 bases from V and 4 bases from J; junction bases left unmatched: 2. In germline, CDR1 is SQVTM, CDR2 ANQGSEA. The CDR3 has 12 residues. The chain combines TRBV29-1 with TRBJ1-2; TRBD1 aligns across 9 bases. This TCR came from a young man in good health. The sample comprised naive CD4+ T cells sorted from blood. Stated subset: CD45RA+ positively selected. CDR3 DNA: TGCAGCGTTACGGGACAGGGCTATGGCTACACCTTC. This sequence encodes CSVTGQGYGYTF.